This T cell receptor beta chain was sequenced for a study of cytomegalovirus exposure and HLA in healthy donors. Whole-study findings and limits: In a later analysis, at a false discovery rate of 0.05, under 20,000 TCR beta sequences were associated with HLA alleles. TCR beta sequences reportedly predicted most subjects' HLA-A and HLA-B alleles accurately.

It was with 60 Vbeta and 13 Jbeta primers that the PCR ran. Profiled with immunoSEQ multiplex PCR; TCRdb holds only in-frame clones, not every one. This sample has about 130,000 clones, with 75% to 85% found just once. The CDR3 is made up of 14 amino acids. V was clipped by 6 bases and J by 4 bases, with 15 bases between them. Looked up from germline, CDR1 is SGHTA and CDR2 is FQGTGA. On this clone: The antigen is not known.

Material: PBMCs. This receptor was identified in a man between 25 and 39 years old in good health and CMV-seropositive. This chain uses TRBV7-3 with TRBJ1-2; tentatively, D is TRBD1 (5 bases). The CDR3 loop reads CASSPGQGAYGYTF. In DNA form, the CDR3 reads TGTGCCAGCAGTCCAGGGCAGGGCGCCTATGGCTACACCTTC.